A single sample is the source of the 15 T cell receptor beta chains below, sequenced in a study of T cell responses to AZD1222 COVID-19 vaccine. Using immunoSEQ multiplex PCR, the repertoire was profiled, and TCRdb retains in-frame clones only, with some absent. The sample gives some 120,000 clones, less than 90% of which show up once; 28% is in the top ten. The sample in question was peripheral blood, obtained on day 0 of AZD1222 vaccination. The receptors were sampled from an adult in good health.

V gene TRBV5-1 combines with J gene TRBJ2-2; 10 bases line up with TRBD2. The CDR3 is 15 residues long. J was trimmed by 3 bases and V by 3 bases; bases with no gene match: 2. Germline CDR1 and CDR2: SGHRS and YFSETQ. The CDR3 region has the DNA TGCGCCAGCAGCTCCGGGACTAGCGACACCGGGGAGCTGTTTTTT. Translated, it gives CASSSGTSDTGELFF.

CDR3 bases: TGTGCCAGCAGCCCGAGTCTACGGGACCCTCATAATCAGCCCCAGCATTTT. Its protein is CASSPSLRDPHNQPQHF. The chain employs TRBV7-8 and TRBJ1-5; D possibly corresponds to TRBD1 (5 bases). The germline V gene has CDR1 SGHVS and CDR2 FQNEAQ. The length of the CDR3 is 17 residues. V was pared by 5 bases and J by 4 bases, with 21 bases between.

J is TRBJ2-1 and V is TRBV5-1; 8 nucleotides line up with TRBD1. The germline CDR1 and CDR2 sequences are SGHRS and YFSETQ. V shed 0 bases and J 6 bases; nucleotides not matched to a gene: 2. The CDR3 contains 14 residues. Written as DNA, the CDR3 is TGCGCCAGCAGCTTGGGACAGGGGTTCAATGAGCAGTTCTTC. Translated, it gives CASSLGQGFNEQFF.

V is TRBV27 and J is TRBJ1-2; no reliable D call. Germline CDR1 MNHEY, CDR2 SMNVEV (reference sequence). Trimming took 5 bases from V and 4 from J, leaving 14 bases between them. The CDR3 sequence is 14 residues long. CDR3 protein: CASSPPGVGYGYTF. CDR3 bases: TGTGCCAGCAGTCCTCCCGGGGTCGGCTATGGCTACACCTTC.

The V gene is TRBV5-6, the J gene TRBJ1-2; 8 nucleotides agree with TRBD1. V was pared by 3 bases and J by 7 bases, with 5 bases of the junction left unmatched. The germline CDR1 and CDR2 sequences are SGHDT and YYEEEE. The CDR3 contains 13 residues. The CDR3: CASSYPDRVGYTF. The DNA of the CDR3 is TGTGCCAGCAGCTACCCGGACAGGGTTGGCTACACCTTC.

This clone was detected only a few times. This chain connects TRBV25-1 to TRBJ2-5; tentatively, D is TRBD2 (5 bases). The CDR3 loop spans 15 amino acids. Germline CDR1 MGHDK, CDR2 SYGVNS. The V gene lost 3 bases and the J gene lost 3 bases, with 14 bases spanning the gap. The CDR3 is CASSDHTRDKETQYF. CDR3 DNA: TGTGCCAGCAGTGATCACACTAGGGATAAAGAGACCCAGTACTTC.

The V gene is TRBV7-8, the J gene TRBJ2-2, with 9 bases identical to TRBD2. Germline CDR1 and CDR2: SGHVS and FQNEAQ. After removal of 5 bases from V and 7 bases from J, the junction contained 14 bases not matched to a gene. The CDR3 spans 17 residues. The chain's CDR3 is CASSRFSLASGDGELFF. For the CDR3, the DNA is TGTGCCAGCAGCCGATTTTCTCTGGCTAGCGGGGACGGGGAGCTGTTTTTT. The variable domain in full, completed from reference TRBV7-8 and TRBJ2-2, reads GAGVSQSPRYKVAKRGQDVALRCDPISGHVSLFWYQQALGQGPEFLTYFQNEAQLDKSGLPSDRFFAERPEGSVSTLKIQRTQQEDSAVYLCASSRFSLASGDGELFFGEGSRLTVL.

This clone is a singleton in its sample. The chain couples TRBV3-1 (or the pseudogene TRBV3-2) to TRBJ1-5; weak D call: TRBD1 (6 bases). The CDR3 is made up of 18 amino acids. CDR1 and CDR2 (germline): LGHDT, YNNKEL (reference sequence). Between the trimmed V and J ends, which lost 1 base and 0 bases, there was a span of 16 bases. CDR3 residues: CASSQAGAVVFSNQPQHF. The CDR3 region has the DNA TGTGCCAGCAGCCAAGCAGGGGCCGTGGTATTTAGCAATCAGCCCCAGCATTTT.

This clone is a singleton in its sample. This chain joins TRBV18 and TRBJ2-5; the D gene is possibly TRBD1 (6 bases). Germline CDR1 and CDR2: KGHSH and LQKENI. V was clipped by 0 bases and J by 2 bases, with 13 bases between them. The CDR3 loop spans 16 amino acids. CDR3 residues: CASSPPRTASQETQYF. CDR3 bases: TGTGCCAGCTCACCACCCCGGACAGCTTCTCAAGAGACCCAGTACTTC.

This chain links TRBV12-5 with TRBJ2-7; D is perhaps TRBD1 or TRBD2 (5 bases each). Between the trimmed V and J ends, which lost 7 bases and 3 bases, there was a span of 13 bases. This CDR3 is built from 13 residues. Looked up from germline, CDR1 is LGHNT and CDR2 is FRNRAP. The CDR3 spells CASARDGIYEQYF. As DNA, the CDR3 is TGTGCTAGTGCCCGGGACGGCATCTACGAGCAGTACTTC.

This rearrangement joins TRBV10-3 to TRBJ2-7, with TRBD2 matching 12 bases. The junction had 3 bases not matched to a gene; V was cut back by 10 bases and J by 5 bases. This CDR3 is built from 12 residues. The V gene's germline CDR1 is ENHRY and CDR2 SYGVKD. The DNA of the CDR3 is TGTGCCACCAGACTAGCGGGAGACGAGCAGTACTTC. Its protein is CATRLAGDEQYF.

The chain uses TRBV6-1 and TRBJ2-7; 12 bases map to TRBD1. The CDR3 extends over 17 amino acids. CDR1 is MNHNS, CDR2 SASEGT, per germline. With V trimmed by 4 bases and J by 2 bases, 9 bases remained unmatched. The CDR3 spells CASSAAGQGADPYEQYF. The CDR3 region has the DNA TGTGCCAGCAGTGCAGCGGGACAGGGGGCAGACCCCTACGAGCAGTACTTC.

The gene calls are TRBV19 and TRBJ1-1; D unresolved. CDR1 and CDR2 (germline): LNHDA, SQIVND (reference sequence). The V end lost 5 bases, the J end lost 4 bases, and 17 bases lay between the germline ends. This CDR3 contains 15 residues. The CDR3 bases are TGTGCCAGTAGTTTCCGCCTTGGTGTTGTCACTGAAGCTTTCTTT. Translating it yields CASSFRLGVVTEAFF. The full variable domain, with the rest looked up from reference TRBV19 and TRBJ1-1, is DGGITQSPKYLFRKEGQNVTLSCEQNLNHDAMYWYRQDPGQGLRLIYYSQIVNDFQKGDIAEGYSVSREKKESFPLTVTSAQKNPTAFYLCASSFRLGVVTEAFFGQGTRLTVV.

The CDR3 DNA sequence: TGTGCCAGCAGGGGGACTAGCGGCTACACCGGGGAGCTGTTTTTT. It codes for CASRGTSGYTGELFF. The chain employs TRBV7-3 and TRBJ2-2; 11 bases line up with TRBD2. V shed 6 bases and J 3 bases; nucleotides not matched to a gene: 3. The length of the CDR3 is 15 residues. The germline gives CDR1 SGHTA, CDR2 FQGTGA.

The rearrangement joins TRBV2 to TRBJ2-5, with 9 bases matching TRBD2. The CDR3 length is 16 residues. Germline CDR1 and CDR2: SNHLY and FYNNEI. The ends lost 6 bases at V and 5 bases at J; junction bases unmatched: 13. CDR3 nucleotide sequence: TGTGCCAGCAGCGGTGTGGTAGCGGGGGAGGGGGAGACCCAGTACTTC. This translates into CASSGVVAGEGETQYF.